The clone carrying this TCR beta chain was counted at least ten times. Arm-PCR of CDR3 regions with iRepertoire HTBI primers generated TCR beta libraries. TCRdb ran MiXCR on the multiplex PCR reads and lists one entry per CDR3 protein. There are about 320,000 distinct CDR3 sequences in the sample; about 18% occur only once, and about 40% lies in the top ten. The time point: newly diagnosed GD, antithyroid drugs for less than 3 months. PBMC RNA served as the TCR library source. The sample belongs to a study of regulatory T cells in long-lasting Graves disease. The overall study: Antithyroid drugs had been given to newly diagnosed Graves' patients for under 3 months.

The sample in question was peripheral blood mononuclear cells (PBMCs), obtained at new diagnosis, from a patient treated with antithyroid drugs. The clonotype was recovered from a female donor with Graves disease.

CDR3 bases: TGTGCCAGCAGTTGGTATAGCGGGGAGGCAAACCCCAGCTCCTACAATGAGCAGTTCTTC. Its protein product is CASSWYSGEANPSSYNEQFF. This chain connects TRBV6-5 to TRBJ2-1; 8 bases are shared with TRBD2. Trimming at V came to 4 bases and at J to 0 bases, leaving 17 bases not matched to a gene. Germline loops: CDR1 MNHEY, CDR2 SVGAGI. CDR3 size: 20 residues.